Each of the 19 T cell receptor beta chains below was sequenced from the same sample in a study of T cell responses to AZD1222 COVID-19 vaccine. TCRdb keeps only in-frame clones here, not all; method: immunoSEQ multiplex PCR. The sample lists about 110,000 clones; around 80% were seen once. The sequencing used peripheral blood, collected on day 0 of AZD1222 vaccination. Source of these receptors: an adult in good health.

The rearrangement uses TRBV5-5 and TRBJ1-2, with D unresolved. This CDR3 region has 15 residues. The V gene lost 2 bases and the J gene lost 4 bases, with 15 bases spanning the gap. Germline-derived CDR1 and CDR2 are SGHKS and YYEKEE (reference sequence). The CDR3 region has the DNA TGTGCCAGCAGCTTTGGAGGGCCCTTTATCTATGGCTACACCTTC. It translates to CASSFGGPFIYGYTF.

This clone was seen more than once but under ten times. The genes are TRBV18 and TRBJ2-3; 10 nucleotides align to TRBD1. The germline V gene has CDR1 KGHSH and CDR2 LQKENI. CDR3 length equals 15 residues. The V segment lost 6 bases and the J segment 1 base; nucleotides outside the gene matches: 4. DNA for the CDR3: TGTGCCAGCTCCTTCGGGACAGGGGGCACAGATACGCAGTATTTT. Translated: CASSFGTGGTDTQYF.

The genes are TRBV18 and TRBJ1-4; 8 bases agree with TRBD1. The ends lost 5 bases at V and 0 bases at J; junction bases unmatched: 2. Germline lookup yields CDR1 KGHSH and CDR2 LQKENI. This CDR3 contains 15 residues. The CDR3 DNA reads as TGTGCCAGCTCATTGACAGGGGCAACTAATGAAAAACTGTTTTTT. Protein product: CASSLTGATNEKLFF.

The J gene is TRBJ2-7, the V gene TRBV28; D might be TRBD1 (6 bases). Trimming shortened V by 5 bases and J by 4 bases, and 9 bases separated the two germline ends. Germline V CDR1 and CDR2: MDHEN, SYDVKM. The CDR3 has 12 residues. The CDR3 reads CASSQGQYEQYF. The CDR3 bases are TGTGCCAGCAGTCAAGGACAGTACGAGCAGTACTTC.

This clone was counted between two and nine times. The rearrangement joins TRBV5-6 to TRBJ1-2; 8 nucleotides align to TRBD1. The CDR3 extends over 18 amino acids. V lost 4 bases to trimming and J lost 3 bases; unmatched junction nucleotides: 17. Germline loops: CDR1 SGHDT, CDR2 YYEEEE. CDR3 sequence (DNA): TGTGCCAGCAGCCGAACTACAGGGGGAAAGAATCGAGACTATGGCTACACCTTC. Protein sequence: CASSRTTGGKNRDYGYTF.

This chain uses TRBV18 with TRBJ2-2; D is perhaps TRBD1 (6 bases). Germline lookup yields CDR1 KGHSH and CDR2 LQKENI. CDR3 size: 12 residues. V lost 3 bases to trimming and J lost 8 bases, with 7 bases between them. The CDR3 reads CASSPDRGELFF. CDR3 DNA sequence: TGTGCCAGCTCACCCGACAGGGGGGAGCTGTTTTTT.

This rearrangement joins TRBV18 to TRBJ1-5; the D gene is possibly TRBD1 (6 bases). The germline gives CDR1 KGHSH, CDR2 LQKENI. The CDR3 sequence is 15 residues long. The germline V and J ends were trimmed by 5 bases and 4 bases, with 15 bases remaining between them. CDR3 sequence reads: CASSSLGQSNQPQHF. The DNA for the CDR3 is TGTGCCAGCTCATCTTTAGGACAGTCGAATCAGCCCCAGCATTTT.

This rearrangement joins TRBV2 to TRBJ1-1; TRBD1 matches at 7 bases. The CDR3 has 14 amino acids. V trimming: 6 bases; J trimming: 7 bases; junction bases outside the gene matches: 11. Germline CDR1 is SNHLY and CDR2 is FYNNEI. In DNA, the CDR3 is TGTGCCAGCAGGAAGACAGGGTCCAACCATGAAGCTTTCTTT. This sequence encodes CASRKTGSNHEAFF.

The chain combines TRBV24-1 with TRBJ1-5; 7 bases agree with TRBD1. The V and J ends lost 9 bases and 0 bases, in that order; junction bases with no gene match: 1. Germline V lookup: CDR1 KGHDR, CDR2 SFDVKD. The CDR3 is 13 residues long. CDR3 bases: TGTGCCACCGGGGACAGTAGCAATCAGCCCCAGCATTTT. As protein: CATGDSSNQPQHF.

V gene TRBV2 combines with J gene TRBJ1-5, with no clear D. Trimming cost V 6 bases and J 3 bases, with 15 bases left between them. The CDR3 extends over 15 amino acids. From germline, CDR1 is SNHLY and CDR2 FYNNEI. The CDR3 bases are TGTGCCAGCAGCCGGGAGAGCACCCCCAATCAGCCCCAGCATTTT. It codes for CASSRESTPNQPQHF.

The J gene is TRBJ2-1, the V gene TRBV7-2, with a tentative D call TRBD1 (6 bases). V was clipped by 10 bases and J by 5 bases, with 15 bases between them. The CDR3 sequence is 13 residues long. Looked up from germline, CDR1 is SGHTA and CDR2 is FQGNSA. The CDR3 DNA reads TGTGCCACCATTCTAGGGGGAAACAATGAGCAGTTCTTC. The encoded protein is CATILGGNNEQFF.

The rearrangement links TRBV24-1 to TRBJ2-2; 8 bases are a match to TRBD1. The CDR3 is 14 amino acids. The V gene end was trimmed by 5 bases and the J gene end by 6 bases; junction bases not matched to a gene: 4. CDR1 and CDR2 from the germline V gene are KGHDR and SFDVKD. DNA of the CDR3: TGTGCCACCAGTGCACAGGGGGGCCCCGGGGAGCTGTTTTTT. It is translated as CATSAQGGPGELFF.

CDR3 sequence (DNA): TGTGCCAGTACCCTGGGGGGGACCTATGGCTACACCTTC. Translating it yields CASTLGGTYGYTF. The chain joins TRBV19 to TRBJ1-2, with D perhaps TRBD1 (5 bases). The V and J ends lost 7 bases and 4 bases respectively, with 13 bases between them. CDR1 is LNHDA, CDR2 SQIVND, per germline (reference sequence). The CDR3 length is 13 residues.

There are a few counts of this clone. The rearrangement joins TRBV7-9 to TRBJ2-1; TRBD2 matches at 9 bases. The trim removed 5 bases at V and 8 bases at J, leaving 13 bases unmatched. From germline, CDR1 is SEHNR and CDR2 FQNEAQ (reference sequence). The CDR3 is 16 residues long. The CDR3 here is CASSPLGGGARDEQFF. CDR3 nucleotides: TGTGCCAGCAGCCCCCTAGGCGGGGGGGCTCGTGATGAGCAGTTCTTC.

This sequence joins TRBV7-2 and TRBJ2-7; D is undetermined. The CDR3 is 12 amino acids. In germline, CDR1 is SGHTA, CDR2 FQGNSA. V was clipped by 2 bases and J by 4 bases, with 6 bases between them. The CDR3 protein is CASSLNLYEQYF. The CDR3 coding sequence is TGTGCCAGCAGCTTAAATCTGTACGAGCAGTACTTC.

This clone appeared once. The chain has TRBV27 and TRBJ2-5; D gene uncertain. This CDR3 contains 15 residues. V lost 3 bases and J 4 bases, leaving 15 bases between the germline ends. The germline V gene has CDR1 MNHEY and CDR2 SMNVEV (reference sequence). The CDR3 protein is CASSFGPNPRETQYF. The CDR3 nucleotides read TGTGCCAGCAGTTTCGGACCGAACCCTCGAGAGACCCAGTACTTC.

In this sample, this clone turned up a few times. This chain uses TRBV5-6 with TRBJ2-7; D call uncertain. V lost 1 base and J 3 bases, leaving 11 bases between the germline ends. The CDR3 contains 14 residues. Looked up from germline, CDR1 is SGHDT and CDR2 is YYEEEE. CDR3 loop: CASSLMGKRYEQYF. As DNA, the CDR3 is TGTGCCAGCAGCTTGATGGGGAAACGCTACGAGCAGTACTTC.

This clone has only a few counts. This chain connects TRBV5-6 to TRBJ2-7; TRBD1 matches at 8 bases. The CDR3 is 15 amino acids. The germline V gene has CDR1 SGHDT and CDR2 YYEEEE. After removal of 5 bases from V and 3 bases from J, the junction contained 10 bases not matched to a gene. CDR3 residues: CASSSTGTGVYEQYF. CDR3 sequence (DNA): TGTGCCAGCAGTTCCACCGGGACAGGAGTCTACGAGCAGTACTTC.

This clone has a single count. CDR3 DNA sequence: TGTGCCGTACGGAGTCTTATATCTGGAAACACCATATATTTT. It encodes CAVRSLISGNTIYF. V gene TRBV28 combines with J gene TRBJ1-3; D remains ambiguous. V was trimmed by 11 bases and J by 1 base, leaving 15 bases between them. The CDR3 covers 14 residues. Germline CDR1 is MDHEN and CDR2 is SYDVKM.